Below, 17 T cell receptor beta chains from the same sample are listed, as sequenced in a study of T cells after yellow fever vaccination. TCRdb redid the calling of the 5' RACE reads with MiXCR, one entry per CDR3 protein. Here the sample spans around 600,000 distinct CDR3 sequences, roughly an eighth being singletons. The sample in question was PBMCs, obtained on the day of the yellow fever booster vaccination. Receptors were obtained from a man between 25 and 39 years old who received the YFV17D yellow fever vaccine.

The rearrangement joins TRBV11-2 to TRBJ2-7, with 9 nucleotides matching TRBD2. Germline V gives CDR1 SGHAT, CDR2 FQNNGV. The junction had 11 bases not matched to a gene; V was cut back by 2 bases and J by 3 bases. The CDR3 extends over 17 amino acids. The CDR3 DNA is TGTGCCAGCAGCTTAAGTAGCGGGAGCCAGTTCTTCTACGAGCAGTACTTC. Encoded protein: CASSLSSGSQFFYEQYF.

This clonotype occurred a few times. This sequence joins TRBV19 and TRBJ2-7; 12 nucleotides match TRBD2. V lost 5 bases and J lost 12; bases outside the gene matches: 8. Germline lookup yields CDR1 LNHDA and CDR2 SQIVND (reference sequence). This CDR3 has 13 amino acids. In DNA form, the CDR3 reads TGTGCCAGTAGTGCCGGACTAGCGGGGCCTGCGTACTTC. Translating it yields CASSAGLAGPAYF.

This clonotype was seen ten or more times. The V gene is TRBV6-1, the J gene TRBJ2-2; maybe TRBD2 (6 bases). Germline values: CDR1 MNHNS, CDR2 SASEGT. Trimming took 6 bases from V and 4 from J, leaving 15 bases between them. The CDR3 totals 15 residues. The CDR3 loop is CASRKAAGSTGELFF. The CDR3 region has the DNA TGTGCCAGCAGAAAAGCGGCGGGGAGCACCGGGGAGCTGTTTTTT.

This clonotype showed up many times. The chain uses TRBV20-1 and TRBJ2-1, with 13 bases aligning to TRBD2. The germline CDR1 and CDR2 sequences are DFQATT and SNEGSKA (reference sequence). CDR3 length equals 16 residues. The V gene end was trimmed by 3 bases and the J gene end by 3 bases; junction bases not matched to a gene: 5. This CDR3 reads CSARGTSGMLYNEQFF. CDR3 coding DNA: TGCAGTGCTAGGGGGACTAGCGGGATGCTCTACAATGAGCAGTTCTTC.

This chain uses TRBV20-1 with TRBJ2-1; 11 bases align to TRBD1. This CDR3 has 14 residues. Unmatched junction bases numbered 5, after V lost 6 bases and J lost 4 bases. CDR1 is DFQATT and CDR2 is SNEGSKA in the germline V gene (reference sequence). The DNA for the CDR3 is TGCAGTGCACGAGGACAGGGGGCGTACAATGAGCAGTTCTTC. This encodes CSARGQGAYNEQFF.

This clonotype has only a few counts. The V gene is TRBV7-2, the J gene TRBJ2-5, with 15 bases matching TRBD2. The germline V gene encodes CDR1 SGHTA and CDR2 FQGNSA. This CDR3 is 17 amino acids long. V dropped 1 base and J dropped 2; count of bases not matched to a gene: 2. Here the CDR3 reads CASSLGGLAGGQETQYF. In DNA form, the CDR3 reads TGTGCCAGCAGCTTAGGCGGACTAGCGGGAGGGCAAGAGACCCAGTACTTC.

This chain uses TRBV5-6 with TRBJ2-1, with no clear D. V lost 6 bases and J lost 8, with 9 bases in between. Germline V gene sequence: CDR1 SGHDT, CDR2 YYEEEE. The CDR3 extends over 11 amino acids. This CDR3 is CASTLYDEQFF. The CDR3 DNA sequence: TGTGCCAGCACCCTTTACGATGAGCAGTTCTTC.

The CDR3 region has the DNA TGTGCCAGCAGCTTTCGACTAGCGGGAGGGAATATTCAAGAGACCCAGTACTTC. This codes for CASSFRLAGGNIQETQYF. The chain employs TRBV7-8 and TRBJ2-5; 14 bases map to TRBD2. V was pared by 3 bases and J by 2 bases, with 8 bases of the junction left unmatched. Looked up from germline, CDR1 is SGHVS and CDR2 is FQNEAQ. This CDR3 has 18 amino acids. Complete variable domain (other parts from reference TRBV7-8 and TRBJ2-5): GAGVSQSPRYKVAKRGQDVALRCDPISGHVSLFWYQQALGQGPEFLTYFQNEAQLDKSGLPSDRFFAERPEGSVSTLKIQRTQQEDSAVYLCASSFRLAGGNIQETQYFGPGTRLLVL.

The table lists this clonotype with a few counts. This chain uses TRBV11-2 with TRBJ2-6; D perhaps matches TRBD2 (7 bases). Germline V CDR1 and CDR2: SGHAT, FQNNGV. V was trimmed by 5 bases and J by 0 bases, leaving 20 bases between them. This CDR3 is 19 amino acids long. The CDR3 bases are TGTGCCAGCAGCCGAGGGGGGGCAGGAGGATTCTCTGGGGCCAACGTCCTGACTTTC. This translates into CASSRGGAGGFSGANVLTF.

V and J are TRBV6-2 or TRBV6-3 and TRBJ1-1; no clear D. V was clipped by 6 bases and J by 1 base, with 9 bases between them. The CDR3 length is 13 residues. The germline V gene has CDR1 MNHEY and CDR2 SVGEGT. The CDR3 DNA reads TGTGCCAGCAGCCACCGACGGAACACTGAAGCTTTCTTT. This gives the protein CASSHRRNTEAFF.

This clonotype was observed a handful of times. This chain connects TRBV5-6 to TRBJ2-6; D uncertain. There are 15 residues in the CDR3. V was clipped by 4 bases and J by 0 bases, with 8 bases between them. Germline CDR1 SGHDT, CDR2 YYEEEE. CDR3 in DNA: TGTGCCAGCAGCCGGTGGGACTCTGGGGCCAACGTCCTGACTTTC. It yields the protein CASSRWDSGANVLTF.

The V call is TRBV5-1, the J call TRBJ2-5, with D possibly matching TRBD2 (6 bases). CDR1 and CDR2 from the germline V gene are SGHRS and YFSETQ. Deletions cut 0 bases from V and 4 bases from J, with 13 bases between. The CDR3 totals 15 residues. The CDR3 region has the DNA TGCGCCAGCAGCTTGGAGGCAGGAGGGGTAGAGACCCAGTACTTC. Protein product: CASSLEAGGVETQYF.

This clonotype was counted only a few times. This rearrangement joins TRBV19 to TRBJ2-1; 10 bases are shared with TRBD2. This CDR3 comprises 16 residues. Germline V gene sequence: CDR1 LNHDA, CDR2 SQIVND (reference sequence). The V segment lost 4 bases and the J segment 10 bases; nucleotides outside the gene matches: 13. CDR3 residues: CASSKGWSSGRGEQFF. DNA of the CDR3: TGTGCCAGTAGTAAAGGGTGGTCTAGCGGGAGAGGCGAGCAGTTCTTC.

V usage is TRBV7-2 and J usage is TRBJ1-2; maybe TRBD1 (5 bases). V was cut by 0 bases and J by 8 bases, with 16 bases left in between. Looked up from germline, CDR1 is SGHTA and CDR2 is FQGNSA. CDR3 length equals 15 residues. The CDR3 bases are TGTGCCAGCAGCTTAGCGCGGGGGGTAGCACAGGGCTACACCTTC. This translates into CASSLARGVAQGYTF.

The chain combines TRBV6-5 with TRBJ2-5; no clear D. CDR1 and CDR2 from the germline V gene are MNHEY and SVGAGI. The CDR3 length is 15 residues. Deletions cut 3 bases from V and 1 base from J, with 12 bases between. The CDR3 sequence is CASSYIAGPQETQYF. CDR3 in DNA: TGTGCCAGCAGTTATATCGCCGGACCCCAAGAGACCCAGTACTTC.

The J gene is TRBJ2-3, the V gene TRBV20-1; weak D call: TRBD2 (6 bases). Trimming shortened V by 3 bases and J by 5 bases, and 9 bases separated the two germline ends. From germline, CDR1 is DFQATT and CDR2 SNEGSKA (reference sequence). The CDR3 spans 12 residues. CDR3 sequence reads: CSARRDGDTQYF. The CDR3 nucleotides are TGCAGTGCTAGGCGGGATGGAGATACGCAGTATTTT.

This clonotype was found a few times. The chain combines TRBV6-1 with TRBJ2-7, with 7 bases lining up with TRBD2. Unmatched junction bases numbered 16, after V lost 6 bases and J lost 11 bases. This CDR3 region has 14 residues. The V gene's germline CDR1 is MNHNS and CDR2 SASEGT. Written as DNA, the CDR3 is TGTGCCAGCAGATCCCCTGGAGGCCTTGGGGGGGAGTACTTC. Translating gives CASRSPGGLGGEYF.